The present entry profiles one T cell receptor beta chain with its context. The data originate from a study of OX40 agonist ivuxolimab in advanced cancers. At the level of the study: Administration of intravenous ivuxolimab to patients occurred every 2 weeks at 0.01 to 10 mg/kg.

Sequencing used immunoSEQ multiplex PCR; TCRdb keeps in-frame clones, though not all of them. This table holds 99,000 or so clones, 95% to 96% found once. Blood sampling took place at baseline, cycle 4 day 1, and cycle 7 day 1. V was clipped by 2 bases and J by 3 bases, with 14 bases between them. The germline V gene has CDR1 MDHEN and CDR2 SYDVKM. The CDR3 extends over 15 amino acids. The rearrangement links TRBV28 to TRBJ2-7, with a possible D match to TRBD1 (6 bases). The sequence came from an adult with an advanced solid tumor such as melanoma, head and neck, liver or kidney cancer. Sequenced here: CD4+ or CD8+ T cells sorted from blood, sampled in a trial of the OX40 agonist ivuxolimab. In nucleotides, the CDR3 is TGTGCCAGCAGTTTACGATTGGGACACTTCTACGAGCAGTACTTC. Translated: CASSLRLGHFYEQYF.